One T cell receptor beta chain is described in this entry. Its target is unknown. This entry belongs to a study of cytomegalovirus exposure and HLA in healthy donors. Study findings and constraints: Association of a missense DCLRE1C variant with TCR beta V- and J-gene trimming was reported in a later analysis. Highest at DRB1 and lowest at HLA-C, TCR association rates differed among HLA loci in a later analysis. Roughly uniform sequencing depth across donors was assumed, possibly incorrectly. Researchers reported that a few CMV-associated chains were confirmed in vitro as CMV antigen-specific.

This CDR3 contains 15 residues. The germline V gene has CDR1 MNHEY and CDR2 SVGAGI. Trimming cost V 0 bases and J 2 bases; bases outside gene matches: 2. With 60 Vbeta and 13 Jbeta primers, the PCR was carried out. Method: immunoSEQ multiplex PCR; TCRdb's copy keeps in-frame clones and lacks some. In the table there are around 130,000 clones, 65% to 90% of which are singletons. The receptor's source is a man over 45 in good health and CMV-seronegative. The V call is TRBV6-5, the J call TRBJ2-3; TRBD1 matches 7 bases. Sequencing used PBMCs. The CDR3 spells CASSYSGTATDTQYF. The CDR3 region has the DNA TGTGCCAGCAGTTACTCCGGGACAGCCACAGATACGCAGTATTTT.